The 18 T cell receptor beta chains below were found in one sample sequenced in a study of cytomegalovirus exposure and HLA in healthy donors. Primers included in the PCR were 60 Vbeta and 13 Jbeta primers. The method was immunoSEQ multiplex PCR; TCRdb's version includes in-frame clones alone and lacks a portion of them. This table holds around 300,000 clones, about 87% found once. Material for sequencing was PBMCs. All receptors come from a woman aged 18-29 years in good health and CMV-seronegative.

The J gene is TRBJ2-1, the V gene TRBV11-2; 7 bases line up with TRBD1. Germline values: CDR1 SGHAT, CDR2 FQNNGV. The CDR3 extends over 15 amino acids. V shed 5 bases, J shed 4 bases, and the junction held 8 bases outside the gene matches. The CDR3 nucleotides read TGTGCCAGCAGCCCCAGGACAGGAGTGTACAATGAGCAGTTCTTC. Amino acid sequence: CASSPRTGVYNEQFF.

V gene TRBV15 combines with J gene TRBJ2-7; D not certain. Germline lookup yields CDR1 LNHNV and CDR2 YYDKDF (reference sequence). There are 14 residues in the CDR3. V was shortened by 0 bases and J by 0 bases, with 6 bases between the two germline ends. CDR3 loop: CATSRDQVSYEQYF. The CDR3 DNA reads as TGTGCCACCAGCAGAGATCAGGTCTCCTACGAGCAGTACTTC.

The V and J genes are TRBV7-9 and TRBJ1-3; 11 bases map to TRBD1. This CDR3 region has 15 residues. The V and J ends lost 5 bases and 8 bases, in that order; junction bases with no gene match: 8. Germline CDR1 and CDR2: SEHNR and FQNEAQ (reference sequence). The CDR3 loop is CASSPQDRGRDTIYF. The CDR3 DNA is TGTGCCAGCAGCCCTCAGGACAGGGGGCGGGACACCATATATTTT.

The chain uses TRBV11-2 and TRBJ2-7, with 8 bases aligning to TRBD1. V shed 4 bases, J shed 3 bases, and the junction held 8 bases outside the gene matches. The CDR3 sequence is 15 residues long. From germline, CDR1 is SGHAT and CDR2 FQNNGV. As DNA, the CDR3 is TGTGCCAGCAGCTCGGGACAGGCCCTAAGCTACGAGCAGTACTTC. Translating it yields CASSSGQALSYEQYF.

As DNA, the CDR3 is TGTGCCAGCAGCTTAGCGACGGCAGGGGATTATGGCTACACCTTC. This codes for CASSLATAGDYGYTF. This rearrangement joins TRBV7-8 to TRBJ1-2, with a possible D match to TRBD1 (6 bases). V shed 0 bases and J shed 5 bases, with 13 bases lying between them. This CDR3 has 15 amino acids. Germline lookup yields CDR1 SGHVS and CDR2 FQNEAQ.

The rearrangement joins TRBV7-8 to TRBJ2-7, with 8 bases lining up with TRBD1. Germline V gene data show CDR1 as SGHVS and CDR2 as FQNEAQ. Trimming at V came to 0 bases and at J to 3 bases, leaving 4 bases not matched to a gene. This CDR3 has 15 residues. The CDR3 DNA is TGTGCCAGCAGCTTAGCTGGGACAGGCTTCTACGAGCAGTACTTC. It yields the protein CASSLAGTGFYEQYF.

This chain uses TRBV27 with TRBJ1-6, with D possibly TRBD1 on 5 matching bases. Trimming took 5 bases from V and 8 from J, leaving 10 bases between them. CDR1 is MNHEY and CDR2 is SMNVEV in the germline V gene (reference sequence). The CDR3 totals 13 residues. The CDR3 DNA is TGTGCCAGCAGTGCCCGGGACTATTCACCCCTCCACTTT. Its translation: CASSARDYSPLHF.

This chain connects TRBV6-6 to TRBJ1-2; tentatively, D is TRBD1 (6 bases). Deletions cut 0 bases from V and 8 bases from J, with 13 bases between. This CDR3 contains 14 residues. Germline CDR1 is MNHNY and CDR2 is SVGAGI (reference sequence). CDR3 bases: TGTGCCAGCAGTTACTCCAACAGGGCTCGGGGCTACACCTTC. It yields the protein CASSYSNRARGYTF.

The chain recombines TRBV6-5 with TRBJ2-3; 11 bases line up with TRBD2. The CDR3 totals 16 residues. Germline V gene data show CDR1 as MNHEY and CDR2 as SVGAGI. J was trimmed by 0 bases and V by 4 bases; bases with no gene match: 3. The CDR3 nucleotides are TGTGCCAGCAGTTCGGGACTAGCGGTTAGCACAGATACGCAGTATTTT. Translated, it gives CASSSGLAVSTDTQYF.

V gene TRBV10-3 combines with J gene TRBJ1-2; D possibly corresponds to TRBD1 (6 bases). CDR1 and CDR2 (germline): ENHRY, SYGVKD. V was shortened by 3 bases and J by 1 base, with 9 bases between the two germline ends. The CDR3 consists of 14 residues. The CDR3 DNA follows: TGTGCCATCAGTGATACGGACAGTAACTATGGCTACACCTTC. It yields the protein CAISDTDSNYGYTF.

The chain couples TRBV6-6 to TRBJ1-5; the D gene is possibly TRBD1 (5 bases). Germline V CDR1 and CDR2: MNHNY, SVGAGI (reference sequence). CDR3 size: 14 residues. Deletions cut 5 bases from V and 5 bases from J, with 13 bases between. The CDR3 DNA is TGTGCCAGCAGTCCGTGGGGGGACGATCAGCCCCAGCATTTT. As protein: CASSPWGDDQPQHF.

The chain carries TRBV5-6 and TRBJ1-6; weak D call: TRBD1 (6 bases). V lost 1 base and J lost 9, with 14 bases in between. The CDR3 runs to 15 residues. The germline V gene encodes CDR1 SGHDT and CDR2 YYEEEE. In DNA form, the CDR3 reads TGTGCCAGCAGCTTGCAGGGACATGGAACTTCACCCCTCCACTTT. Protein: CASSLQGHGTSPLHF.

This clone was detected once. The J gene is TRBJ2-7, the V gene TRBV10-3, with TRBD2 matching 7 bases. The V and J ends lost 2 bases and 0 bases, in that order; junction bases with no gene match: 1. This CDR3 spans 14 amino acids. Germline V gene sequence: CDR1 ENHRY, CDR2 SYGVKD. The CDR3, as DNA: TGTGCCATCAGTGAGCGGGGGGACTCCTACGAGCAGTACTTC. Its protein product is CAISERGDSYEQYF.

The chain couples TRBV4-1 to TRBJ1-2; D uncertain. Between the trimmed V and J ends, which lost 1 base and 0 bases, there was a span of 9 bases. The CDR3 is made up of 15 amino acids. In germline, CDR1 is MGHRA, CDR2 YSYEKL. The CDR3, as DNA: TGCGCCAGCAGCCAAGCTAGTTTCCCTAACTATGGCTACACCTTC. Protein: CASSQASFPNYGYTF.

The rearrangement joins TRBV5-6 to TRBJ2-1; TRBD2 matches 8 bases. J lost 7 bases, V lost 5 bases, and 8 bases had no gene match. CDR1 and CDR2 from the germline V gene are SGHDT and YYEEEE. The CDR3 covers 14 residues. As DNA, the CDR3 is TGTGCCAGCAGGTTATCGGGGGGGGCGAATGAGCAGTTCTTC. As protein: CASRLSGGANEQFF.

The rearrangement joins TRBV19 to TRBJ2-3; TRBD2 matches 11 bases. Germline loops: CDR1 LNHDA, CDR2 SQIVND (reference sequence). With 6 bases clipped from V and 6 bases from J, the junction kept 5 bases outside the gene matches. The CDR3 extends over 14 amino acids. The CDR3 coding sequence is TGTGCCAGTAGCAATAGCGGGGGGGCTGATACGCAGTATTTT. Protein sequence: CASSNSGGADTQYF.

This rearrangement joins TRBV7-7 to TRBJ2-3; maybe TRBD2 (6 bases). The CDR3 contains 17 residues. The germline gives CDR1 SSHAT, CDR2 FNYEAQ (reference sequence). V shed 9 bases and J shed 9 bases, with 31 bases lying between them. For the CDR3, the DNA is TGTGCCAGTAGCCCCAGTTTTAGGGGAGGAGAGCGAGCGACGCAGTATTTT. Translation: CASSPSFRGGERATQYF.

The rearrangement links TRBV5-1 to TRBJ1-2; D is uncertain. Trimming pared 1 base from V and 2 bases from J, leaving 6 bases between. Germline CDR1 and CDR2: SGHRS and YFSETQ. The CDR3 has 13 residues. CDR3 in amino acids: CASSLFSNYGYTF. The CDR3 nucleotides read TGCGCCAGCAGCTTGTTTAGCAACTATGGCTACACCTTC.